The 17 T cell receptor beta chains below come from one sample, sequenced in a study of shared clonotypes between healthy human individuals. Generated by immunoSEQ multiplex PCR, the TCRdb table keeps only in-frame clones and is missing some. The sample has approximately 530,000 clones, approximately 95% seen once. The sample was naive CD4+ T cells sorted from blood. Stated subset: CD45RA+ positively selected. The receptors originated from a woman aged 25-40 years in good health.

The gene calls are TRBV11-2 and TRBJ2-7; TRBD2 aligns across 12 bases. The V gene's germline CDR1 is SGHAT and CDR2 FQNNGV. The CDR3 loop spans 16 amino acids. J lost 5 bases, V lost 6 bases, and 11 bases had no gene match. The CDR3 nucleotides are TGTGCCAGCAGACCGAGACTAGCGGGAGATACGGACGAGCAGTACTTC. Encoded protein: CASRPRLAGDTDEQYF.

The V call is TRBV19, the J call TRBJ1-2; a weak D match, TRBD1 (5 bases). The CDR3 runs to 16 residues. CDR1 and CDR2 (germline): LNHDA, SQIVND (reference sequence). V was trimmed by 7 bases and J by 8 bases, leaving 26 bases between them. CDR3 amino acids: CASTTFDAGNAQGYTF. DNA for the CDR3: TGTGCCAGTACGACATTTGATGCAGGGAACGCGCAGGGCTACACCTTC.

The chain employs TRBV11-2 and TRBJ2-7; no reliable D call. Germline CDR1 reads SGHAT; CDR2 reads FQNNGV. Trimming took 0 bases from V and 4 from J, leaving 7 bases between them. This CDR3 comprises 13 residues. The CDR3: CASSLEPRYEQYF. CDR3 DNA: TGTGCCAGCAGCTTAGAGCCCCGTTACGAGCAGTACTTC.

The genes are TRBV11-2 and TRBJ2-1, with a weak D call TRBD1 (6 bases). The CDR3 sequence is 15 residues long. V lost 7 bases and J lost 10, with 23 bases in between. Germline CDR1 is SGHAT and CDR2 is FQNNGV. CDR3 bases: TGTGCCAGCACCCTCCAGACCGGACTTGACAGGGAGCAGTTCTTC. Translating gives CASTLQTGLDREQFF.

This chain connects TRBV2 to TRBJ1-4, with TRBD1 matching over 9 bases. V shed 4 bases, J shed 4 bases, and the junction held 13 bases outside the gene matches. Germline V gene data show CDR1 as SNHLY and CDR2 as FYNNEI. The CDR3 sequence is 18 residues long. CDR3 amino acids: CASSARQGGFSGNEKLFF. The CDR3 nucleotides read TGTGCCAGCAGTGCCCGACAGGGGGGATTTTCTGGTAATGAAAAACTGTTTTTT.

Comments on this clone: This specimen includes other DNA sequences encoding the same CDR3. CDR3 in DNA: TGTGCCAGCAGTTTATCCTCCTATGGCTACACCTTC. Translation gives CASSLSSYGYTF. This chain uses TRBV28 with TRBJ1-2; D gene uncertain. Trimming removed 1 base from V and 4 bases from J, with 4 bases in between. Germline assignment: CDR1 MDHEN and CDR2 SYDVKM. This CDR3 is 12 amino acids long.

The chain employs TRBV27 and TRBJ2-7; 8 bases are a match to TRBD2. Germline V CDR1 and CDR2: MNHEY, SMNVEV (reference sequence). V trimming: 4 bases; J trimming: 1 base; junction bases outside the gene matches: 9. The CDR3 has 16 amino acids. This CDR3 reads CASSSWASGPSYEQYF. The CDR3 DNA sequence: TGTGCCAGCAGTTCCTGGGCTAGCGGGCCGTCCTACGAGCAGTACTTC.

The V call is TRBV7-3, the J call TRBJ1-5; 8 positions match TRBD1. J was trimmed by 7 bases and V by 2 bases; bases with no gene match: 1. CDR3 length: 13 residues. Germline V gives CDR1 SGHTA, CDR2 FQGTGA. The DNA of the CDR3 is TGTGCCAGCAGCTTAGGACAGGGCCAGCCCCAGCATTTT. It yields the protein CASSLGQGQPQHF. The full variable domain, in which reference TRBV7-3 and TRBJ1-5 provide the parts outside the CDR3, is GAGVSQTPSNKVTEKGKYVELRCDPISGHTALYWYRQSLGQGPEFLIYFQGTGAADDSGLPNDRFFAVRPEGSVSTLKIQRTERGDSAVYLCASSLGQGQPQHFGDGTRLSIL.

The chain is built from TRBV5-1 and TRBJ1-3; maybe TRBD1 (5 bases). Trimming took off 3 bases at V and 4 bases at J, with 17 bases between the two ends. The CDR3 is made up of 16 amino acids. Per germline, CDR1 SGHRS and CDR2 YFSETQ. CDR3 bases: TGCGCCAGCAGCTCCCAGTCCCGGGACTTCGGAAACACCATATATTTT. Its translation is CASSSQSRDFGNTIYF.

V gene TRBV10-3 combines with J gene TRBJ1-1; no clear D. V was cut by 3 bases and J by 0 bases, with 8 bases left in between. CDR1 is ENHRY, CDR2 SYGVKD, per germline. The CDR3 contains 14 residues. The chain's CDR3 is CAISDAHMNTEAFF. The CDR3 DNA is TGTGCCATCAGTGACGCTCACATGAACACTGAAGCTTTCTTT.

For the CDR3, the DNA is TGCGCCAGCAGCCAAGGGACAGGGGGCGGTCAGCCCCAGCATTTT. This encodes CASSQGTGGGQPQHF. The V and J genes are TRBV4-1 and TRBJ1-5; 11 positions match TRBD1. The CDR3 is made up of 15 amino acids. Germline trimming cut 1 base from V and 6 bases from J; bases unmatched to any gene: 2. Germline V gene sequence: CDR1 MGHRA, CDR2 YSYEKL.

The rearrangement joins TRBV7-8 to TRBJ1-2; TRBD1 might be the D (6 bases). The CDR3 is 13 amino acids. V was clipped by 3 bases and J by 4 bases, with 9 bases between them. The germline gives CDR1 SGHVS, CDR2 FQNEAQ. This chain's CDR3 is CASSLQGSYGYTF. The CDR3 nucleotides read TGTGCCAGCAGCTTGCAGGGGTCCTATGGCTACACCTTC. The full variable domain, its missing parts supplied by reference TRBV7-8 and TRBJ1-2, is GAGVSQSPRYKVAKRGQDVALRCDPISGHVSLFWYQQALGQGPEFLTYFQNEAQLDKSGLPSDRFFAERPEGSVSTLKIQRTQQEDSAVYLCASSLQGSYGYTFGSGTRLTVV.

V and J are TRBV20-1 and TRBJ1-5; D is unresolved. V was trimmed by 7 bases and J by 2 bases, leaving 6 bases between them. The CDR3 runs 11 residues. Germline CDR1 DFQATT, CDR2 SNEGSKA (reference sequence). Written as DNA, the CDR3 is TGCAGTGTAAGGGGCAATCAGCCCCAGCATTTT. Residues: CSVRGNQPQHF.

The genes are TRBV19 and TRBJ2-1, with 9 bases identical to TRBD1. This CDR3 spans 13 amino acids. CDR1 is LNHDA, CDR2 SQIVND, per germline (reference sequence). The J segment lost 12 bases and the V segment lost 6 bases, leaving 9 bases of the junction unmatched. CDR3 protein: CASRGQGRVGQFF. The CDR3 nucleotides are TGTGCCAGTAGGGGACAGGGACGGGTCGGGCAGTTCTTC.

This chain joins TRBV28 and TRBJ1-2; 9 bases line up with TRBD1. Germline V gene data show CDR1 as MDHEN and CDR2 as SYDVKM. J gave up 4 bases and V 6 bases, and 9 bases lay outside the gene matches. The CDR3 length is 15 residues. The CDR3 DNA reads TGTGCCAGCAGATTACAGGGGGCGGTCGGCTATGGCTACACCTTC. Translated, it gives CASRLQGAVGYGYTF.

The genes are TRBV5-4 and TRBJ2-4, with D maybe TRBD2 (6 bases). Germline V lookup: CDR1 SGHNT, CDR2 YYREEE (reference sequence). The CDR3 covers 15 residues. V lost 0 bases and J lost 6, with 13 bases in between. The CDR3 coding sequence is TGTGCCAGCAGCTTGGATCAGGGAGGCCCAAACATTCAGTACTTC. Its translation is CASSLDQGGPNIQYF. Using reference TRBV5-4 and TRBJ2-4 for the parts outside the CDR3, the full variable domain is ETGVTQSPTHLIKTRGQQVTLRCSSQSGHNTVSWYQQALGQGPQFIFQYYREEENGRGNFPPRFSGLQFPNYSSELNVNALELDDSALYLCASSLDQGGPNIQYFGAGTRLSVL.

The rearrangement uses TRBV19 and TRBJ2-2; 11 nucleotides line up with TRBD1. V was pared by 5 bases and J by 5 bases, with 4 bases of the junction left unmatched. CDR1 LNHDA and CDR2 SQIVND come from the germline V gene (reference sequence). This CDR3 comprises 15 residues. The DNA of the CDR3 is TGTGCCAGTAGTGGACAGGGGGCCGGAACCGGGGAGCTGTTTTTT. Protein sequence: CASSGQGAGTGELFF.